Each of the 26 T cell receptor beta chains below was sequenced from the same sample in a study of blood T cell repertoires in COVID-19 (dated by TCRdb to between 2020 and 2021). The library was made by the immunoSEQ multiplex PCR assay. Entries here come from immuneACCESS through TCRdb and include only in-frame sequences with V and J called. Some clones fail to appear in such tables; in the studies checked, an unresolved V gene covers under half of the shortfall, and the cause of the remainder is unknown. The sample profile shows 85,000 to 120,000 clones; approximately 80% of them were found once. Approximately 4.5% of the sample is in the top ten clones. Material: peripheral blood. The receptors originated from a human donor in a cohort sampled during active COVID-19.

This sequence joins TRBV19 and TRBJ1-4, with D possibly being TRBD1 (5 bases). The CDR3 spans 15 residues. The germline CDR1 and CDR2 sequences are LNHDA and SQIVND (reference sequence). V lost 3 bases, J lost 3 bases, and 11 bases lay in between. CDR3 in amino acids: CASSIQRQPNEKLFF. The CDR3 DNA is TGTGCCAGTAGTATCCAGCGACAGCCTAATGAAAAACTGTTTTTT.

The J gene is TRBJ1-1, the V gene TRBV7-2; a weak D match, TRBD1 (5 bases). This CDR3 region has 15 residues. V lost 5 bases and J lost 0, with 13 bases in between. CDR1 and CDR2 (germline): SGHTA, FQGNSA. For the CDR3, the DNA is TGTGCCAGCAGCGCTAGCGGGGCGATGAACACTGAAGCTTTCTTT. This codes for CASSASGAMNTEAFF.

The gene calls are TRBV6-4 and TRBJ1-2; a weak D match, TRBD1 (5 bases). From germline, CDR1 is MRHNA and CDR2 SNTAGT. V shed 2 bases and J shed 5 bases, with 12 bases lying between them. The CDR3 is made up of 14 amino acids. The CDR3 DNA reads TGTGCCAGCAGTGACGGCAGGGTAGGGTATGGCTACACCTTC. It codes for CASSDGRVGYGYTF.

The gene calls are TRBV6-5 and TRBJ1-3, with D possibly being TRBD1 (5 bases). The germline gives CDR1 MNHEY, CDR2 SVGAGI. Trimming removed 0 bases at V and 1 base at J, with 10 bases between. This CDR3 comprises 16 residues. CDR3 in amino acids: CASSYSKGSSGNTIYF. CDR3 in DNA: TGTGCCAGCAGTTACTCCAAGGGGTCTTCTGGAAACACCATATATTTT.

The rearrangement joins TRBV27 to TRBJ2-5, with D possibly being TRBD2 (6 bases). V lost 0 bases and J 1 base, leaving 12 bases between the germline ends. The germline gives CDR1 MNHEY, CDR2 SMNVEV (reference sequence). The CDR3 length is 16 residues. CDR3 coding DNA: TGTGCCAGCAGTTTATCGAGGGGACTGATCCAAGAGACCCAGTACTTC. Residues: CASSLSRGLIQETQYF.

The genes are TRBV11-2 and TRBJ1-4; maybe TRBD1 (5 bases). The CDR3 totals 15 residues. V dropped 5 bases and J dropped 0 bases, with 10 bases sitting between them. The germline V gene encodes CDR1 SGHAT and CDR2 FQNNGV. The DNA for the CDR3 is TGTGCCAGCAGCCGATCGACAGCAACTAATGAAAAACTGTTTTTT. Translation: CASSRSTATNEKLFF.

The J gene is TRBJ2-5, the V gene TRBV5-1, with 9 bases aligning to TRBD1. Germline V gene lookup returns CDR1 SGHRS and CDR2 YFSETQ. The trim removed 3 bases at V and 5 bases at J, leaving 2 bases unmatched. This CDR3 spans 13 amino acids. CDR3: CASSSDRGETQYF. Here the CDR3 DNA reads TGCGCCAGCAGCTCGGACAGGGGTGAGACCCAGTACTTC.

V and J are TRBV2 and TRBJ1-1; D possibly corresponds to TRBD1 (6 bases). Germline V gene data show CDR1 as SNHLY and CDR2 as FYNNEI. Deletions cut 7 bases from V and 3 bases from J, with 15 bases between. This CDR3 is built from 14 residues. Here the CDR3 DNA reads TGTGCCAGCACCCGGCAGGGGCCAGACACTGAAGCTTTCTTT. Translating gives CASTRQGPDTEAFF.

The chain uses TRBV5-5 and TRBJ1-6; 7 nucleotides match TRBD1. The V and J ends lost 4 bases and 7 bases, in that order; junction bases with no gene match: 8. Germline V gene lookup returns CDR1 SGHKS and CDR2 YYEKEE (reference sequence). The CDR3 sequence is 15 residues long. In DNA form, the CDR3 reads TGTGCCAGCAGCGTCGCAGGGGGAAGGAATTCACCCCTCCACTTT. Its protein product is CASSVAGGRNSPLHF.

The chain is built from TRBV2 and TRBJ2-7; D is possibly TRBD1 (6 bases). Trimming pared 5 bases from V and 6 bases from J, leaving 11 bases between. This CDR3 region has 12 residues. Per the germline V gene, CDR1 is SNHLY and CDR2 is FYNNEI. The CDR3 is CASSTGRGEQYF. The CDR3 bases are TGTGCCAGCAGTACAGGGAGAGGCGAGCAGTACTTC.

This clone was detected only a few times. The V call is TRBV4-1, the J call TRBJ1-5; a possible D gene is TRBD1 (5 bases). The germline gives CDR1 MGHRA, CDR2 YSYEKL. The V and J ends lost 0 bases and 9 bases respectively, with 15 bases between them. The CDR3 loop spans 15 amino acids. CDR3 nucleotide sequence: TGCGCCAGCAGCCAAGATGGGGGGACTTCGAGGCCCCAGCATTTT. This sequence encodes CASSQDGGTSRPQHF.

This sequence joins TRBV27 and TRBJ2-3; 8 bases align to TRBD2. Germline trimming cut 0 bases from V and 2 bases from J; bases unmatched to any gene: 4. CDR1 and CDR2 from the germline V gene are MNHEY and SMNVEV (reference sequence). The CDR3 consists of 16 residues. CDR3 sequence reads: CASSLSGRGATDTQYF. Here the CDR3 DNA reads TGTGCCAGCAGTTTATCGGGGCGGGGGGCCACAGATACGCAGTATTTT.

V and J are TRBV10-3 and TRBJ2-7; D uncertain. This CDR3 comprises 14 residues. With 0 bases removed from V and 0 bases from J, the gap between germline ends came to 6 bases. Germline values: CDR1 ENHRY, CDR2 SYGVKD. The CDR3 here is CAISESSTSYEQYF. In DNA form, the CDR3 reads TGTGCCATCAGTGAGTCTTCTACCTCCTACGAGCAGTACTTC.

The rearrangement joins TRBV2 to TRBJ1-1, with TRBD1 matching 8 bases. V dropped 1 base and J dropped 2; count of bases not matched to a gene: 3. CDR3 length equals 15 residues. Per germline, CDR1 SNHLY and CDR2 FYNNEI. As DNA, the CDR3 is TGTGCCAGCAGTGAAGGAGGGACAGGTAACACTGAAGCTTTCTTT. Residues: CASSEGGTGNTEAFF.

J is TRBJ2-1 and V is TRBV11-2; 9 bases are a match to TRBD2. The CDR3 extends over 15 amino acids. Germline values: CDR1 SGHAT, CDR2 FQNNGV. After removal of 2 bases from V and 6 bases from J, the junction contained 5 bases not matched to a gene. The CDR3 sequence: CASSLQRGVPNEQFF. The CDR3 DNA reads as TGTGCCAGCAGCTTACAGCGGGGGGTCCCCAATGAGCAGTTCTTC.

V usage is TRBV7-9 and J usage is TRBJ1-1; D gene uncertain. Germline V CDR1 and CDR2: SEHNR, FQNEAQ (reference sequence). V lost 6 bases to trimming and J lost 2 bases, with 13 bases between them. The CDR3 has 14 residues. This chain's CDR3 is CASSITGANTEAFF. The DNA of the CDR3 is TGTGCCAGCAGTATTACGGGAGCCAACACTGAAGCTTTCTTT.

J is TRBJ2-3 and V is TRBV5-4; TRBD2 matches 7 bases. Germline V gives CDR1 SGHNT, CDR2 YYREEE (reference sequence). The CDR3 has 15 residues. The V and J ends lost 1 base and 0 bases, in that order; junction bases with no gene match: 2. CDR3 sequence (DNA): TGTGCCAGCAGCTTGCGGGGGGATAGCACAGATACGCAGTATTTT. Translating gives CASSLRGDSTDTQYF.

The rearrangement links TRBV4-3 to TRBJ2-5, with D possibly matching TRBD2 (5 bases). Trimming took 1 base from V and 1 from J, leaving 16 bases between them. CDR3 size: 17 residues. Germline assignment: CDR1 LGHNA and CDR2 YSLEER. The CDR3, as DNA: TGCGCCAGCAGCCAAGGAGCGGTGCCGGGTTTCCAAGAGACCCAGTACTTC. Its protein product is CASSQGAVPGFQETQYF.

This chain connects TRBV4-2 to TRBJ2-3; 7 nucleotides match TRBD2. The CDR3 sequence is 15 residues long. V dropped 4 bases and J dropped 2; count of bases not matched to a gene: 6. The germline gives CDR1 LGHNA, CDR2 YNFKEQ. The CDR3 DNA is TGTGCCAGCAGCCTATCAGAGCGGGACACAGATACGCAGTATTTT. Translating gives CASSLSERDTDTQYF.

The J gene is TRBJ2-2, the V gene TRBV7-2; TRBD2 aligns across 8 bases. Germline V gives CDR1 SGHTA, CDR2 FQGNSA. V gave up 5 bases and J gave up 1 base; unmatched junction bases: 9. The CDR3 is 17 residues long. The CDR3 nucleotides are TGTGCCAGCAGCCCCGGGATAGCGGGGCAGAACACCGGGGAGCTGTTTTTT. Translated, it gives CASSPGIAGQNTGELFF.

This chain uses TRBV19 with TRBJ1-5; 7 bases align to TRBD1. The CDR3 length is 15 residues. Losses at the gene ends were 7 bases for V and 2 bases for J; bases not matched to a gene: 8. Germline V gene lookup returns CDR1 LNHDA and CDR2 SQIVND (reference sequence). CDR3 coding DNA: TGTGCCAGTACCCCCCGGCAGGGGGGCAATCAGCCCCAGCATTTT. Translation gives CASTPRQGGNQPQHF.

This chain uses TRBV3-1 (or the pseudogene TRBV3-2) with TRBJ2-5; the match to TRBD2 covers 10 bases. CDR3 length: 15 residues. Germline assignment: CDR1 LGHDT and CDR2 YNNKEL (reference sequence). The trim removed 4 bases at V and 6 bases at J, leaving 8 bases unmatched. The CDR3 region has the DNA TGTGCCAGCAGCCGGGGCCTAGCGGGGGAAAAGACCCAGTACTTC. It is translated as CASSRGLAGEKTQYF.

The chain joins TRBV19 to TRBJ2-3, with D possibly TRBD1 on 5 matching bases. Germline lookup yields CDR1 LNHDA and CDR2 SQIVND (reference sequence). This CDR3 is 18 amino acids long. Trimming left V 3 bases short and J 7 bases short, with 26 bases between. In nucleotides, the CDR3 is TGTGCCAGTAGTATGGGTACAAGGTATCTAGGGGCCACTCATACGCAGTATTTT. Encoded protein: CASSMGTRYLGATHTQYF.

The chain joins TRBV7-2 to TRBJ2-1; 14 bases line up with TRBD2. CDR3 length: 15 residues. With V trimmed by 5 bases and J by 9 bases, 6 bases remained unmatched. The germline V gene has CDR1 SGHTA and CDR2 FQGNSA. The CDR3 sequence is CASSATSGGAFEQFF. The DNA for the CDR3 is TGTGCCAGCAGCGCGACTAGCGGGGGGGCCTTTGAGCAGTTCTTC.

The V and J genes are TRBV7-2 and TRBJ1-1, with a tentative D call TRBD1 (6 bases). This CDR3 has 15 amino acids. Germline V CDR1 and CDR2: SGHTA, FQGNSA. Trimming removed 5 bases at V and 3 bases at J, with 16 bases between. The CDR3 region is CASSPGRGAYTEAFF. The CDR3 DNA sequence: TGTGCCAGCAGCCCAGGACGGGGGGCGTACACTGAAGCTTTCTTT.

The chain recombines TRBV18 with TRBJ1-1; D gene ambiguous. This CDR3 is built from 14 residues. The V and J ends lost 10 bases and 1 base respectively, with 16 bases between them. Germline V CDR1 and CDR2: KGHSH, LQKENI. The CDR3 DNA sequence: TGTGCCAACAGTCGGGAACACCAGAACACTGAAGCTTTCTTT. Protein: CANSREHQNTEAFF.